The 19 T cell receptor beta chains given below trace back to one sample, sequenced in a study of shared clonotypes between healthy human individuals. Sequencing used immunoSEQ multiplex PCR; TCRdb keeps in-frame clones, though not all of them. Of about 1 million clones in the sample, about 70% were seen once. The sequenced sample consisted of memory CD4+ T cells sorted from blood. The subset was: CD45RA-negative fraction. These receptors came from a man aged 18 to 30 in good health.

V and J are TRBV5-1 and TRBJ2-3; D is possibly TRBD2 (7 bases). V lost 5 bases and J 2 bases, leaving 15 bases between the germline ends. CDR1 SGHRS and CDR2 YFSETQ come from the germline V gene. This CDR3 contains 15 residues. CDR3 residues: CASRGGDTSTDTQYF. The CDR3 DNA reads TGCGCCAGCAGGGGAGGGGACACTTCCACAGATACGCAGTATTTT.

This chain joins TRBV30 and TRBJ1-4, with a tentative D call TRBD1 (5 bases). Germline assignment: CDR1 GTSNPN and CDR2 SVGIG (reference sequence). This CDR3 has 14 amino acids. V was trimmed by 2 bases and J by 8 bases, leaving 15 bases between them. CDR3 sequence reads: CAWSPVRWGEKLFF. CDR3 nucleotide sequence: TGTGCCTGGAGTCCCGTCAGGTGGGGCGAAAAACTGTTTTTT.

The J gene is TRBJ1-4, the V gene TRBV29-1; TRBD1 might be the D (5 bases). This CDR3 contains 13 residues. Germline lookup yields CDR1 SQVTM and CDR2 ANQGSEA. V was clipped by 5 bases and J by 3 bases, with 10 bases between them. CDR3 protein: CSVLRGANEKLFF. In DNA, the CDR3 is TGCAGCGTTCTCCGGGGGGCTAATGAAAAACTGTTTTTT.

As DNA, the CDR3 is TGTGCCAGCAGTTTACGGGGAGGTACCTCCACACACACAGATACGCAGTATTTT. Translation: CASSLRGGTSTHTDTQYF. The chain carries TRBV27 and TRBJ2-3; weak D call: TRBD2 (6 bases). CDR3 length: 18 residues. Germline loops: CDR1 MNHEY, CDR2 SMNVEV (reference sequence). Trimming shortened V by 2 bases and J by 2 bases, and 20 bases separated the two germline ends.

This chain uses TRBV7-2 with TRBJ2-7; 7 bases line up with TRBD1. The CDR3 runs 14 residues. CDR1 and CDR2 (germline): SGHTA, FQGNSA. After removal of 5 bases from V and 4 bases from J, the junction contained 8 bases not matched to a gene. DNA for the CDR3: TGTGCCAGCAGCCAAGGGACAGAGGGTTACGAGCAGTACTTC. This translates into CASSQGTEGYEQYF.

The J gene is TRBJ2-3, the V gene TRBV18, with D possibly TRBD2 on 6 matching bases. CDR1 is KGHSH and CDR2 is LQKENI in the germline V gene. This CDR3 region has 14 residues. V was pared by 3 bases and J by 7 bases, with 14 bases between. The CDR3 is CASSPRGTEHTQYF. Here the CDR3 DNA reads TGTGCCAGCTCACCGCGTGGGACTGAGCATACGCAGTATTTT.

The chain carries TRBV5-1 and TRBJ1-3; 7 bases agree with TRBD1. Per the germline V gene, CDR1 is SGHRS and CDR2 is YFSETQ. The V gene end was trimmed by 0 bases and the J gene end by 0 bases; junction bases not matched to a gene: 6. The CDR3 is 17 amino acids. For the CDR3, the DNA is TGCGCCAGCAGCTTGGCCACGGGACAGTTCTCTGGAAACACCATATATTTT. Translating it yields CASSLATGQFSGNTIYF.

A word on this clone: The sample carries other DNA sequences with the same CDR3. The V gene is TRBV5-6, the J gene TRBJ1-6; the D gene is possibly TRBD1 (6 bases). Trimming left V 2 bases short and J 9 bases short, with 12 bases between. The CDR3 length is 14 residues. The germline CDR1 and CDR2 sequences are SGHDT and YYEEEE. As DNA, the CDR3 is TGTGCCAGCAGCTTAAAAGGGGGTGGTTCACCCCTCCACTTT. This translates into CASSLKGGGSPLHF.

The chain recombines TRBV5-1 with TRBJ1-2; TRBD1 is a possible D gene (5 bases). This CDR3 spans 14 amino acids. V lost 0 bases and J 4 bases, leaving 10 bases between the germline ends. The germline V gene has CDR1 SGHRS and CDR2 YFSETQ. CDR3 nucleotides: TGCGCCAGCAGCTTGGGGGGGAGCACCTATGGCTACACCTTC. Translation: CASSLGGSTYGYTF.

This clone was detected once. The V and J genes are TRBV5-1 and TRBJ2-7, with 7 nucleotides matching TRBD1. The germline CDR1 and CDR2 sequences are SGHRS and YFSETQ. The CDR3 has 13 amino acids. The V segment lost 4 bases and the J segment 2 bases; nucleotides outside the gene matches: 3. The CDR3, as DNA: TGCGCCAGCAGCGGGCAGGGGGCCTACGAGCAGTACTTC. Translated: CASSGQGAYEQYF.

The CDR3 DNA sequence: TGTGCCAGCAGTTACGAGGGTATCCAGCCCCAGCATTTT. Translated: CASSYEGIQPQHF. The V and J genes are TRBV6-6 and TRBJ1-5, with no clear D. This CDR3 spans 13 amino acids. Between the trimmed V and J ends, which lost 2 bases and 7 bases, there was a span of 9 bases. Germline lookup yields CDR1 MNHNY and CDR2 SVGAGI (reference sequence).

This clone occurred a few times. The V and J genes are TRBV10-2 and TRBJ1-1; 12 bases agree with TRBD1. V was clipped by 7 bases and J by 1 base; unmatched bases: 7. The germline gives CDR1 WSHSY, CDR2 SAAADI. The CDR3 has 16 residues. The CDR3 sequence: CASKGQGARKNTEAFF. DNA of the CDR3: TGCGCCAGCAAGGGACAGGGGGCGCGGAAGAACACTGAAGCTTTCTTT.

Only a few counts were recorded for this clone. V is TRBV2 and J is TRBJ1-5; D is unresolved. The CDR3 covers 14 residues. Germline values: CDR1 SNHLY, CDR2 FYNNEI. V was shortened by 4 bases and J by 0 bases, with 7 bases between the two germline ends. The chain's CDR3 is CASSVTDSNQPQHF. DNA for the CDR3: TGTGCCAGCAGTGTGACTGATAGCAATCAGCCCCAGCATTTT.

The gene calls are TRBV28 and TRBJ2-7; perhaps TRBD2 as D (6 bases). V was pared by 6 bases and J by 1 base, with 16 bases between. Germline V lookup: CDR1 MDHEN, CDR2 SYDVKM. This CDR3 has 15 amino acids. Here the CDR3 reads CASSQQGGESYEQYF. The CDR3 nucleotides are TGTGCCAGCAGCCAGCAGGGCGGGGAGTCCTACGAGCAGTACTTC.

CDR3 sequence: CAISETSGNTIYF. The CDR3 nucleotides are TGTGCCATCAGTGAGACCTCTGGAAACACCATATATTTT. The genes are TRBV10-3 and TRBJ1-3; D remains unclear. Germline V CDR1 and CDR2: ENHRY, SYGVKD. The CDR3 extends over 13 amino acids. Trimming took 2 bases from V and 0 from J, leaving 2 bases between them.

V and J are TRBV29-1 and TRBJ2-5; 9 bases match TRBD2. Germline CDR1 reads SQVTM; CDR2 reads ANQGSEA. The CDR3 covers 14 residues. Trimming removed 4 bases from V and 2 bases from J; junction bases left unmatched: 5. The CDR3 protein is CSVAGTSPQETQYF. DNA of the CDR3: TGCAGCGTTGCAGGGACTAGCCCGCAAGAGACCCAGTACTTC.

The genes are TRBV5-1 and TRBJ2-3; 7 bases align to TRBD2. The CDR3 loop spans 14 amino acids. Germline V gene sequence: CDR1 SGHRS, CDR2 YFSETQ. V lost 5 bases and J lost 6; bases outside the gene matches: 9. In DNA, the CDR3 is TGCGCCAGCAGATGGACTGCGGGGGTGGATACGCAGTATTTT. Protein: CASRWTAGVDTQYF.

The V call is TRBV6-5, the J call TRBJ2-5; D perhaps matches TRBD1 (7 bases). The CDR3 is 13 residues long. V was pared by 5 bases and J by 7 bases, with 14 bases between. In germline, CDR1 is MNHEY, CDR2 SVGAGI. CDR3 sequence (DNA): TGTGCCAGCAGTCAACAGGGGACTGGGACCCAGTACTTC. Its translation is CASSQQGTGTQYF.

This clone was seen many times. DNA of the CDR3: TGTGCCAGCAGCCAGACCACCGGGGAGCTGTTTTTT. This sequence encodes CASSQTTGELFF. This chain joins TRBV14 and TRBJ2-2; D call uncertain. The germline V gene has CDR1 SGHDN and CDR2 FVKESK. V was trimmed by 3 bases and J by 4 bases, leaving 3 bases between them. The length of the CDR3 is 12 residues.